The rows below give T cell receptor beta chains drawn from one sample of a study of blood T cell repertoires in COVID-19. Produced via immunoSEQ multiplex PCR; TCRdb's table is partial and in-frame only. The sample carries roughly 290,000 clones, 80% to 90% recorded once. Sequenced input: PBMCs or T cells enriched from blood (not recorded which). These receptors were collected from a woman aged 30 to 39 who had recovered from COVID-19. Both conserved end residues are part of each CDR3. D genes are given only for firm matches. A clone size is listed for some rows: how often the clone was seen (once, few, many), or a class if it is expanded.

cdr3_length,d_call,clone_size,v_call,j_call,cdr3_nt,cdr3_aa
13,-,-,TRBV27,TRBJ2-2,TGTGCCAGCAGTTTATCCGTGTCCGGGGAGCTGTTTTTT,CASSLSVSGELFF
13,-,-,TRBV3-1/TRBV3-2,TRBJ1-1,TGTGCCAGCAGCCAAGTGGGGGGGGCTGAAGCTTTCTTT,CASSQVGGAEAFF
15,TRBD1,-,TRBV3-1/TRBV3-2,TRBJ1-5,TGTGCCAGCAGCCAACAGGGACAGGGAAATCAGCCCCAGCATTTT,CASSQQGQGNQPQHF
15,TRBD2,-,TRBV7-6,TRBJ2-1,TGTGCCAGCAGCAATGGACTAGCGGGGGAAAATGAGCAGTTCTTC,CASSNGLAGENEQFF
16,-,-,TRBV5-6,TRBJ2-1,TGTGCCAGCAGCTTGACCGGGGGAGGCCGATACAATGAGCAGTTCTTC,CASSLTGGGRYNEQFF
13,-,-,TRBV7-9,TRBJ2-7,TGTGCCAGCAGCTTCGACAATTCCTACGAGCAGTACTTC,CASSFDNSYEQYF
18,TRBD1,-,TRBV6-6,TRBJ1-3,TGTGCCAGCAGTCGTACTGGAACAGGGGTGAACTCTGGAAACACCATATATTTT,CASSRTGTGVNSGNTIYF
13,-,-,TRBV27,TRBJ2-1,TGTGCCAGCAGTTTTCGGGGGAACAATGAGCAGTTCTTC,CASSFRGNNEQFF
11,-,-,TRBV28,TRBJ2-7,TGTGCCAGCAGCCTCGCCTACGAGCAGTACTTC,CASSLAYEQYF
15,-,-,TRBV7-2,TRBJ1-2,TGTGCCAGCAGCTTAGCGTCAGGGAACAACTATGGCTACACCTTC,CASSLASGNNYGYTF
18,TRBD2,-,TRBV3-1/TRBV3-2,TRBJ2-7,TGTGCCAGCAGCCAAGGGACTAGCGGGGTGCTCTCTATCTACGAGCAGTACTTC,CASSQGTSGVLSIYEQYF
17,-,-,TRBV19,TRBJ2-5,TGTGCCAGTAGTCCATATCAAGATCAGATGTACCAAGAGACCCAGTACTTC,CASSPYQDQMYQETQYF
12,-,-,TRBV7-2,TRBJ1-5,TGTGCCAGCAGCTCCTCGGGGCAGCCCCAGCATTTT,CASSSSGQPQHF
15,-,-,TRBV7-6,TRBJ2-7,TGTGCCAGCAGCTTAGACAGCGGGCCATCCTACGAGCAGTACTTC,CASSLDSGPSYEQYF
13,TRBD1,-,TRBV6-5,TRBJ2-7,TGTGCCAGCAGGGGCCAGGGGGCGAGGGAGCAGTACTTC,CASRGQGAREQYF
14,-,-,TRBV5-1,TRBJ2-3,TGCGCCAGCAGCTTGGAGCGGTTCACAGATACGCAGTATTTT,CASSLERFTDTQYF
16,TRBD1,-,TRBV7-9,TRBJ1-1,TGTGCCAGCAGCTTGGGTTACAGGGGATTATACGGTGAAGCTTTCTTT,CASSLGYRGLYGEAFF
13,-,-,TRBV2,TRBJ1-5,TGTGCCAGCGTCCACAACGAAAATCAGCCCCAGCATTTT,CASVHNENQPQHF
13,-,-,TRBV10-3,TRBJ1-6,TGTGCCATCAGTGCCAGGGATAATTCACCCCTCCACTTT,CAISARDNSPLHF
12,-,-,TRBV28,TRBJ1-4,TGTGCCAGCAGTTTAGACGCGGGCCCCCCGTTTTTT,CASSLDAGPPFF
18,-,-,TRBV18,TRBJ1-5,TGTGCCAGCTCACTCAGCGGGCCGCTTAGCCGCCCGAATCAGCCCCAGCATTTT,CASSLSGPLSRPNQPQHF
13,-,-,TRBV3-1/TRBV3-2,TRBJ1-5,TGTGCCAGCAGCCTCCAGCGGGGTCAGCCCCAGCATTTT,CASSLQRGQPQHF
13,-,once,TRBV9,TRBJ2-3,TGTGCCAGCAGCGTAGCACTACTAAATACGCAGTATTTT,CASSVALLNTQYF